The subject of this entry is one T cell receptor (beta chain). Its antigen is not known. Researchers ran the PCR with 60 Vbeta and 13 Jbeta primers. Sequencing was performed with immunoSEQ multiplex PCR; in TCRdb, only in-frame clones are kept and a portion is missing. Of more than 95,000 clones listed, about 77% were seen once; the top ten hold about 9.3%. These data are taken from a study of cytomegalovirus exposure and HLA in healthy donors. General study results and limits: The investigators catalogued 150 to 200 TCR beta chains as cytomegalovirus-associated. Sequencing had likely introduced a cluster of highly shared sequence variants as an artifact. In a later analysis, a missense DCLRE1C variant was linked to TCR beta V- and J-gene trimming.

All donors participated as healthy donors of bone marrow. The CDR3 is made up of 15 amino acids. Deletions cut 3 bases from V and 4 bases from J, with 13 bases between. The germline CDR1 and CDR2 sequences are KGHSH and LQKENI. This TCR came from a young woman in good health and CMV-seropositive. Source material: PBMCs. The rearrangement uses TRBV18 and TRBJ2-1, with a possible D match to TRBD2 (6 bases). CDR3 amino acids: CASSPSRGSYNEQFF. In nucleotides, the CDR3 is TGTGCCAGCTCACCTTCACGGGGGTCATACAATGAGCAGTTCTTC.